Listed below are T cell receptor beta chains from one sample, sequenced in a study of shared clonotypes between healthy human individuals. Profiled with immunoSEQ multiplex PCR; TCRdb holds only in-frame clones, not every one. The sample has 650,000 to 800,000 clones; approximately 72% are singletons. Sequencing input: memory CD4+ T cells sorted from blood. The receptors stem from a woman aged 25 to 39 in good health. Each CDR3 is given with its conserved first and last residue. The order of the fields is CDR3 protein, CDR3 DNA, clone size, V gene, J gene, D gene. A D gene is named only where the DNA matches it firmly. Size values are once, few and many counts, or a class for expanded clones, and some rows have none.

CDR3 protein: CASSFRRGLEAFF
CDR3 DNA: TGTGCCAGCAGCTTCCGGAGGGGCTTAGAAGCTTTCTTT
clone size: -
V gene: TRBV5-5
J gene: TRBJ1-1
D gene: -

CDR3 protein: CASWDTGELFF
CDR3 DNA: TGCGCCAGCTGGGACACCGGGGAGCTGTTTTTT
clone size: -
V gene: TRBV5-1
J gene: TRBJ2-2
D gene: -

CDR3 protein: CASSGRGRHTEAFF
CDR3 DNA: TGTGCCAGCTCTGGCAGGGGGCGGCACACTGAAGCTTTCTTT
clone size: -
V gene: TRBV18
J gene: TRBJ1-1
D gene: TRBD1

CDR3 protein: CASSHREVDTQYF
CDR3 DNA: TGTGCCAGCAGCCATCGGGAGGTAGATACGCAGTATTTT
clone size: -
V gene: TRBV27
J gene: TRBJ2-3
D gene: TRBD2

CDR3 protein: CASSLLSGSQDTQYF
CDR3 DNA: TGCGCCAGCAGCTTGCTTAGCGGGAGTCAAGATACGCAGTATTTT
clone size: -
V gene: TRBV5-1
J gene: TRBJ2-3
D gene: TRBD2

CDR3 protein: CASSADGNSGNTIYF
CDR3 DNA: TGTGCCAGCAGCGCAGACGGGAACTCTGGAAACACCATATATTTT
clone size: -
V gene: TRBV11-2
J gene: TRBJ1-3
D gene: -

CDR3 protein: CASSLEETVLRRDGYTF
CDR3 DNA: TGTGCCAGCAGCTTGGAGGAGACAGTACTGAGACGGGATGGCTACACCTTC
clone size: few
V gene: TRBV9
J gene: TRBJ1-2
D gene: -

CDR3 protein: CASKNRGADTQYF
CDR3 DNA: TGTGCCAGCAAAAACCGGGGGGCAGATACGCAGTATTTT
clone size: once
V gene: TRBV28
J gene: TRBJ2-3
D gene: TRBD2

CDR3 protein: CASKTSGDLYEQFF
CDR3 DNA: TGTGCCAGTAAGACTAGCGGGGATCTTTATGAGCAGTTCTTC
clone size: -
V gene: TRBV19
J gene: TRBJ2-1
D gene: TRBD2

CDR3 protein: CASSQVATTTSNTEAFF
CDR3 DNA: TGCGCCAGCAGCCAAGTTGCGACGACGACATCGAACACTGAAGCTTTCTTT
clone size: -
V gene: TRBV4-1
J gene: TRBJ1-1
D gene: -

CDR3 protein: CASSLVSGRETQYF
CDR3 DNA: TGCGCCAGCAGCTTGGTATCAGGGAGAGAGACCCAGTACTTC
clone size: -
V gene: TRBV5-1
J gene: TRBJ2-5
D gene: -

CDR3 protein: CASSVAGGNTEAFF
CDR3 DNA: TGTGCCAGCAGTGTCGCAGGGGGCAACACTGAAGCTTTCTTT
clone size: once
V gene: TRBV6-1
J gene: TRBJ1-1
D gene: TRBD1

CDR3 protein: CASSLGGDREQYF
CDR3 DNA: TGTGCCAGCAGCTTGGGGGGGGACCGCGAGCAGTACTTC
clone size: -
V gene: TRBV5-4
J gene: TRBJ2-7
D gene: -

CDR3 protein: CASSQTSGDYNEQFF
CDR3 DNA: TGTGCCAGCAGCCAGACTAGCGGGGACTACAATGAGCAGTTCTTC
clone size: -
V gene: TRBV5-4
J gene: TRBJ2-1
D gene: TRBD2

CDR3 protein: CASSDQLAGSNQPQHF
CDR3 DNA: TGTGCCAGCAGTGATCAACTGGCCGGGAGCAATCAGCCCCAGCATTTT
clone size: few
V gene: TRBV2
J gene: TRBJ1-5
D gene: -

CDR3 protein: CASTITASGYEQYF
CDR3 DNA: TGTGCCAGCACCATAACCGCTAGCGGCTACGAGCAGTACTTC
clone size: once
V gene: TRBV28
J gene: TRBJ2-7
D gene: TRBD2

CDR3 protein: CASSPRFAGAQYF
CDR3 DNA: TGTGCCAGCAGTCCCCGTTTTGCGGGAGCGCAGTATTTT
clone size: -
V gene: TRBV28
J gene: TRBJ2-3
D gene: TRBD2